The 28 T cell receptor beta chains presented below share a single source sample, sequenced in a study of OX40 agonist ivuxolimab in advanced cancers. Profiling relied on immunoSEQ multiplex PCR, and the TCRdb table lists in-frame clones only, not all of them. This table holds 35,000 to 40,000 clones, roughly 80% found once. The sample consisted of CD4+ or CD8+ T cells sorted from blood, taken in a trial of the OX40 agonist ivuxolimab. These receptor sequences come from an adult with an advanced solid tumor such as melanoma, head and neck, liver or kidney cancer.

This clone was seen a handful of times. V and J are TRBV5-1 and TRBJ2-7, with a weak D call TRBD1 (6 bases). Trimming shortened V by 0 bases and J by 3 bases, and 13 bases separated the two germline ends. This CDR3 region has 15 residues. The V gene's germline CDR1 is SGHRS and CDR2 YFSETQ. The CDR3 spells CASSLVQGGYYEQYF. The DNA of the CDR3 is TGCGCCAGCAGCTTGGTACAGGGTGGTTACTACGAGCAGTACTTC.

This chain uses TRBV4-3 with TRBJ1-1; 7 nucleotides agree with TRBD1. The CDR3 is 15 amino acids. Germline loops: CDR1 LGHNA, CDR2 YSLEER. The J segment lost 0 bases and the V segment lost 0 bases, leaving 1 base of the junction unmatched. The CDR3 reads CASSQEGQMNTEAFF. As DNA, the CDR3 is TGCGCCAGCAGCCAAGAGGGACAGATGAACACTGAAGCTTTCTTT.

This clone was counted between two and nine times. The sample has other DNA sequences that encode this CDR3 too. This rearrangement joins TRBV7-2 to TRBJ2-3; D is unclear. The CDR3 is 14 residues long. Germline-derived CDR1 and CDR2 are SGHTA and FQGNSA. V was clipped by 1 base and J by 2 bases, with 7 bases between them. The CDR3 is CASSLDYITDTQYF. CDR3 nucleotides: TGTGCCAGCAGCTTAGACTATATCACAGATACGCAGTATTTT. Complete variable domain (other parts from reference TRBV7-2 and TRBJ2-3): GAGVSQSPSNKVTEKGKDVELRCDPISGHTALYWYRQSLGQGLEFLIYFQGNSAPDKSGLPSDRFSAERTGGSVSTLTIQRTQQEDSAVYLCASSLDYITDTQYFGPGTRLTVL.

This clone has more than one count but fewer than ten. CDR3 sequence: CASIDRKATEAFF. The CDR3 DNA reads TGTGCCAGCATCGACAGGAAGGCCACTGAAGCTTTCTTT. The chain uses TRBV6-6 and TRBJ1-1, with a weak D call TRBD1 (6 bases). The ends were cut back, 7 bases at V and 4 bases at J, with 13 bases in the middle. Germline V CDR1 and CDR2: MNHNY, SVGAGI (reference sequence). The CDR3 consists of 13 residues.

The chain joins TRBV4-1 to TRBJ1-2; D gene uncertain. The ends were cut back, 0 bases at V and 4 bases at J, with 9 bases in the middle. The CDR3 consists of 14 residues. Germline V gene sequence: CDR1 MGHRA, CDR2 YSYEKL. CDR3 sequence (DNA): TGCGCCAGCAGCCAAGATCCAGTACGCTATGGCTACACCTTC. It encodes CASSQDPVRYGYTF.

This chain connects TRBV19 to TRBJ2-5; weak D call: TRBD2 (6 bases). This CDR3 comprises 13 residues. Germline V gives CDR1 LNHDA, CDR2 SQIVND (reference sequence). Deletions cut 10 bases from V and 1 base from J, with 13 bases between. This CDR3 is CATSGGSQETQYF. CDR3 bases: TGTGCCACGAGTGGGGGGAGCCAAGAGACCCAGTACTTC.

The chain has TRBV15 and TRBJ1-6; D gene ambiguous. CDR1 and CDR2 from the germline V gene are LNHNV and YYDKDF (reference sequence). Trimming cost V 0 bases and J 10 bases, with 10 bases left between them. There are 14 residues in the CDR3. The CDR3 coding sequence is TGTGCCACCAGCAGAGATACAAGCAAATCACCCCTCCACTTT. Translating gives CATSRDTSKSPLHF.

The chain carries TRBV18 and TRBJ2-5; TRBD2 matches at 9 bases. J lost 1 base, V lost 2 bases, and 11 bases had no gene match. Germline V gene data show CDR1 as KGHSH and CDR2 as LQKENI. The CDR3 consists of 18 residues. The CDR3 loop reads CASSPRGSSGGTQETQYF. CDR3 sequence (DNA): TGTGCCAGCTCACCAAGGGGATCGAGCGGGGGGACCCAAGAGACCCAGTACTTC.

This chain links TRBV27 with TRBJ2-2; 7 bases agree with TRBD1. V shed 10 bases, J shed 3 bases, and the junction held 14 bases outside the gene matches. Per germline, CDR1 MNHEY and CDR2 SMNVEV (reference sequence). The CDR3 spans 16 residues. The DNA for the CDR3 is TGTGCCACCCGTAGTCAGGGGGTAGTCGACACCGGGGAGCTGTTTTTT. Translation gives CATRSQGVVDTGELFF.

CDR3 in amino acids: CASSPTGNWQTEQYF. CDR3 in DNA: TGTGCCAGCAGCCCAACAGGGAATTGGCAGACCGAGCAGTACTTC. The chain couples TRBV5-8 to TRBJ2-7, with a possible D match to TRBD1 (6 bases). The CDR3 is 15 residues long. V gave up 4 bases and J gave up 6 bases, with 20 bases separating them. Looked up from germline, CDR1 is SGHTS and CDR2 is YDEGEE.

The count of this clone is one. The gene calls are TRBV6-5 and TRBJ1-1, with D tentatively TRBD1 (5 bases). Germline CDR1 reads MNHEY; CDR2 reads SVGAGI. V shed 8 bases and J shed 10 bases, with 20 bases lying between them. This CDR3 spans 13 amino acids. The CDR3 coding sequence is TGTGCCAGCCGTATAGGTGGGGCCCCAAGAGCTTTCTTT. Protein sequence: CASRIGGAPRAFF.

The chain couples TRBV7-2 to TRBJ1-2; 7 positions match TRBD1. V trimming: 5 bases; J trimming: 8 bases; junction bases outside the gene matches: 8. From germline, CDR1 is SGHTA and CDR2 FQGNSA. This CDR3 is 13 amino acids long. The CDR3 loop reads CASSLQGRRGYTF. DNA for the CDR3: TGTGCCAGCAGCCTACAGGGGAGGAGGGGCTACACCTTC.

This clone was seen a single time. This sequence joins TRBV19 and TRBJ1-2; 10 bases are a match to TRBD1. Germline loops: CDR1 LNHDA, CDR2 SQIVND (reference sequence). This CDR3 comprises 14 residues. Losses at the gene ends were 5 bases for V and 7 bases for J; bases not matched to a gene: 7. The CDR3, as DNA: TGTGCCAGTAGTTCGACAGGGGGCGCAGGTGGCTACACCTTC. Encoded protein: CASSSTGGAGGYTF.

J is TRBJ1-1 and V is TRBV5-8; 9 bases agree with TRBD1. Germline V CDR1 and CDR2: SGHTS, YDEGEE. CDR3 size: 15 residues. J gave up 7 bases and V 1 base, and 8 bases lay outside the gene matches. The CDR3 reads CASSLWDRVAGEAFF. The CDR3 DNA follows: TGTGCCAGCAGCTTGTGGGACAGGGTAGCCGGTGAAGCTTTCTTT.

This clone appeared once. V is TRBV18 and J is TRBJ1-3; D gene unclear. V shed 4 bases and J shed 0 bases, with 10 bases lying between them. Germline CDR1 reads KGHSH; CDR2 reads LQKENI. This CDR3 has 15 amino acids. For the CDR3, the DNA is TGTGCCAGCTCACTACCAGGCGGCTCTGGAAACACCATATATTTT. Its translation is CASSLPGGSGNTIYF.

This clone has just a few counts. V and J are TRBV30 and TRBJ2-7; possibly TRBD1 for D (5 bases). The CDR3 has 15 amino acids. The germline V gene has CDR1 GTSNPN and CDR2 SVGIG (reference sequence). V was trimmed by 0 bases and J by 1 base, leaving 13 bases between them. CDR3 sequence (DNA): TGTGCCTGGAGTGTCCCCAGGGTAACTTCCTACGAGCAGTACTTC. Translation: CAWSVPRVTSYEQYF.

The V and J genes are TRBV9 and TRBJ2-5; D is possibly TRBD2 (5 bases). The V end was cut by 0 bases, the J end by 5 bases, with 14 bases between. Per germline, CDR1 SGDLS and CDR2 YYNGEE. The CDR3 has 15 residues. The CDR3 region has the DNA TGTGCCAGCAGCGTAGTAACCAGCACGGGGGAGACCCAGTACTTC. This encodes CASSVVTSTGETQYF. Using reference TRBV9 and TRBJ2-5 for the parts outside the CDR3, the full variable domain is DSGVTQTPKHLITATGQRVTLRCSPRSGDLSVYWYQQSLDQGLQFLIQYYNGEERAKGNILERFSAQQFPDLHSELNLSSLELGDSALYFCASSVVTSTGETQYFGPGTRLLVL.

J is TRBJ1-2 and V is TRBV2; unclear D gene. CDR1 is SNHLY, CDR2 FYNNEI, per germline. The CDR3 extends over 14 amino acids. Between the trimmed V and J ends, which lost 7 bases and 5 bases, there was a span of 17 bases. Written as DNA, the CDR3 is TGTGCCAGCATGAGGAGTTGGTTAGGTTATGGCTACACCTTC. It is translated as CASMRSWLGYGYTF.

This clone was found a few times. The V call is TRBV7-2, the J call TRBJ2-5; D remains ambiguous. The CDR3 totals 13 residues. V lost 7 bases and J 2 bases, leaving 11 bases between the germline ends. Per germline, CDR1 SGHTA and CDR2 FQGNSA. The CDR3 spells CASKPGRQETQYF. The CDR3 coding sequence is TGTGCCAGCAAACCGGGCAGGCAAGAGACCCAGTACTTC.

This clone was seen a few times. The chain joins TRBV9 to TRBJ1-2, with D uncertain. The CDR3 runs to 16 residues. The V and J ends lost 0 bases and 8 bases respectively, with 20 bases between them. Per the germline V gene, CDR1 is SGDLS and CDR2 is YYNGEE. The CDR3 DNA sequence: TGTGCCAGCAGCGTAGTTCACCCAGGCTCGGATAGGGGCTACACCTTC. Translation gives CASSVVHPGSDRGYTF.

CDR3 DNA: TGTGCCAGTTTCTCCCGGGACAGGGTCTATGGCTACACCTTC. Protein product: CASFSRDRVYGYTF. The J gene is TRBJ1-2, the V gene TRBV19; TRBD1 matches at 9 bases. The J segment lost 4 bases and the V segment lost 8 bases, leaving 8 bases of the junction unmatched. The CDR3 spans 14 residues. CDR1 and CDR2 from the germline V gene are LNHDA and SQIVND (reference sequence).

The chain has TRBV7-2 and TRBJ2-1; D not resolved. CDR1 SGHTA and CDR2 FQGNSA come from the germline V gene. V lost 4 bases, J lost 6 bases, and 7 bases lay in between. This CDR3 is built from 12 residues. In DNA form, the CDR3 reads TGTGCCAGCAGCTCCCTACTCAATGAGCAGTTCTTC. Its translation is CASSSLLNEQFF.

V is TRBV2 and J is TRBJ1-3; D not resolved. The CDR3 sequence is 15 residues long. Per germline, CDR1 SNHLY and CDR2 FYNNEI. The ends were cut back, 6 bases at V and 0 bases at J, with 12 bases in the middle. This CDR3 reads CASRSGTLSGNTIYF. The CDR3 DNA follows: TGTGCCAGCAGGTCGGGAACCCTCTCTGGAAACACCATATATTTT.

This clone was seen only a few times. V is TRBV10-3 and J is TRBJ1-5; the D gene is possibly TRBD1 (5 bases). Germline CDR1 is ENHRY and CDR2 is SYGVKD. The CDR3 consists of 15 residues. V lost 2 bases and J lost 1, with 9 bases in between. The DNA for the CDR3 is TGTGCCATCAGTGAGGATGGACAAAGCAATCAGCCCCAGCATTTT. It encodes CAISEDGQSNQPQHF.

The genes are TRBV6-6 and TRBJ2-5; 10 bases line up with TRBD2. Trimming at V came to 2 bases and at J to 1 base, leaving 4 bases not matched to a gene. The CDR3 is 16 residues long. Germline CDR1 and CDR2: MNHNY and SVGAGI (reference sequence). DNA of the CDR3: TGTGCCAGCAGTTACGGGCAGCGGGGGGGCCAAGAGACCCAGTACTTC. It codes for CASSYGQRGGQETQYF.

The V gene is TRBV9, the J gene TRBJ2-7, with a weak D call TRBD1 (6 bases). The CDR3 spans 13 residues. Trimming took off 1 base at V and 6 bases at J, with 11 bases between the two ends. Germline-derived CDR1 and CDR2 are SGDLS and YYNGEE. In DNA, the CDR3 is TGTGCCAGCAGCGTAAGAACAGGGCTCGAGCAGTACTTC. The encoded protein is CASSVRTGLEQYF.

The rearrangement uses TRBV5-1 and TRBJ1-1; perhaps TRBD1 as D (6 bases). Per the germline V gene, CDR1 is SGHRS and CDR2 is YFSETQ. V lost 7 bases to trimming and J lost 1 base, with 14 bases between them. The CDR3 loop spans 14 amino acids. This chain's CDR3 is CASGSGGRNTEAFF. In DNA, the CDR3 is TGCGCCAGCGGATCGGGGGGCAGGAACACTGAAGCTTTCTTT. The entire variable domain, with the rest obtained from reference TRBV5-1 and TRBJ1-1, is as follows: KAGVTQTPRYLIKTRGQQVTLSCSPISGHRSVSWYQQTPGQGLQFLFEYFSETQRNKGNFPGRFSGRQFSNSRSEMNVSTLELGDSALYLCASGSGGRNTEAFFGQGTRLTVV.

The rearrangement uses TRBV4-1 and TRBJ2-7; 7 nucleotides align to TRBD2. With 1 base clipped from V and 2 bases from J, the junction kept 5 bases outside the gene matches. The CDR3 loop spans 15 amino acids. Germline assignment: CDR1 MGHRA and CDR2 YSYEKL. Here the CDR3 DNA reads TGCGCCAGCAGCCAAGGGGAGGGAGAACCCTACGAGCAGTACTTC. Translating gives CASSQGEGEPYEQYF.